This entry features one T cell receptor (beta chain) sequence. Other DNA sequences from this sample encode an identical CDR3 as well. The data derive from a study of shared clonotypes between healthy human individuals. The repertoire was sequenced with immunoSEQ multiplex PCR; TCRdb's copy has only in-frame clones and lacks some. This sample yields roughly 2.4 million clones, of which around 95% are seen a single time; approximately 0.13% belongs to the top ten. CDR3 length: 14 amino acids. Germline V gene lookup returns CDR1 MDHEN and CDR2 SYDVKM. V lost 6 bases and J lost 1, with 12 bases in between.

The gene calls are TRBV28 and TRBJ1-1; D not certain. The sequence was collected from a man aged 18 to 30 in good health. The sequenced material came from naive CD4+ T cells sorted from blood. Indicated subset: CD45RA+ positively selected. DNA of the CDR3: TGTGCCAGCAGCCCCCCGGGCAGGAACACTGAAGCTTTCTTT. It specifies CASSPPGRNTEAFF.